This is a list of T cell receptor beta chains from one sample in a study of blood T cell repertoires in COVID-19. The assay was immunoSEQ multiplex PCR, and TCRdb's table has in-frame clones only and misses some. The data hold around 45,000 clones, with 91% observed a single time. Sequencing was carried out using peripheral blood. All receptors derive from a man in his 70s with active COVID-19. The CDR3 runs from the conserved cysteine through the conserved F or W. A D gene is named only where the DNA matches it firmly. The size field is filled for only some rows; it gives once, few, many or a size class.

TRBJ1-3 | TRBV10-1 | - | TRBD1 | CARGGQGASGNTIYF | TGCGCCAGGGGGGGACAGGGGGCTTCTGGAAACACCATATATTTT
TRBJ1-4 | TRBV7-9 | - | - | CASSLSRGGIGEKLFF | TGTGCCAGCAGCTTATCACGAGGGGGAATAGGTGAAAAACTGTTTTTT
TRBJ2-2 | TRBV25-1 | - | - | CASSGTNTGELFF | TGTGCCAGCAGTGGGACTAACACCGGGGAGCTGTTTTTT
TRBJ2-5 | TRBV24-1 | - | - | CATSAGARTSGQETQYF | TGTGCCACCAGTGCAGGGGCCAGAACGTCTGGCCAAGAGACCCAGTACTTC
TRBJ2-7 | TRBV18 | once | TRBD2 | CASSAGTSDYEQYF | TGTGCCAGCTCAGCCGGGACTAGCGACTACGAGCAGTACTTC
TRBJ2-5 | TRBV7-9 | once | TRBD1 | CASSILTGDASKETQYF | TGTGCCAGCAGCATATTAACAGGGGATGCATCTAAGGAGACCCAGTACTTC
TRBJ2-5 | TRBV3-1/TRBV3-2 | - | TRBD2 | CASQRGGHETQYF | TGTGCCAGCCAGCGGGGGGGCCATGAGACCCAGTACTTC
TRBJ1-1 | TRBV18 | - | TRBD1 | CASSPQTGGGFTEAFF | TGTGCCAGCTCACCTCAGACAGGGGGCGGGTTCACTGAAGCTTTCTTT
TRBJ2-1 | TRBV11-3 | - | TRBD2 | CASSPGGGPYNEQFF | TGTGCCAGCAGCCCCGGGGGGGGACCCTACAATGAGCAGTTCTTC
TRBJ1-5 | TRBV30 | - | - | CAWSFSSNQPQHF | TGTGCCTGGAGTTTCAGTAGCAATCAGCCCCAGCATTTT
TRBJ2-1 | TRBV19 | - | TRBD2 | CASSPRLAGGPIDEQFF | TGTGCCAGTAGTCCGCGACTAGCGGGGGGTCCCATCGATGAGCAGTTCTTC
TRBJ2-7 | TRBV19 | few | TRBD1 | CASNAPGQGSYEQYF | TGTGCCAGTAATGCACCGGGACAGGGTTCCTACGAGCAGTACTTC
TRBJ2-1 | TRBV7-9 | - | TRBD1 | CASSLESPGGGEQFF | TGTGCCAGCAGCTTAGAGAGTCCAGGGGGCGGTGAGCAGTTCTTC
TRBJ2-3 | TRBV4-2 | - | TRBD2 | CASSGSGGQFGTDTQYF | TGTGCCAGCAGCGGTAGCGGGGGGCAATTTGGCACAGATACGCAGTATTTT
TRBJ1-2 | TRBV19 | - | TRBD1 | CASRPGQGFIYGYTF | TGTGCCAGTAGACCCGGACAGGGATTTATCTATGGCTACACCTTC
TRBJ1-5 | TRBV18 | - | TRBD1 | CASSPPGTGGSQPQHF | TGTGCCAGCTCACCTCCCGGGACAGGGGGTAGTCAGCCCCAGCATTTT
TRBJ2-2 | TRBV4-2 | - | - | CASSQEFLRGTNTGELFF | TGTGCCAGCAGCCAAGAGTTTTTGAGGGGGACGAACACCGGGGAGCTGTTTTTT
TRBJ2-1 | TRBV14 | - | - | CASSQVGQGSYNEQFF | TGTGCCAGCAGCCAAGTTGGCCAGGGCTCCTACAATGAGCAGTTCTTC
TRBJ1-2 | TRBV7-2 | - | - | CASSLGQANYGYTF | TGTGCCAGCAGCTTAGGACAGGCGAACTATGGCTACACCTTC
TRBJ2-2 | TRBV5-1 | - | TRBD1 | CASSSTGTANTGELFF | TGCGCCAGCAGCTCGACCGGGACAGCGAACACCGGGGAGCTGTTTTTT
TRBJ1-5 | TRBV27 | - | TRBD1 | CASAQTGGFNQPQHF | TGTGCCAGCGCTCAGACAGGGGGCTTCAATCAGCCCCAGCATTTT
TRBJ1-6 | TRBV2 | - | TRBD1 | CASDRTGDHNSPLHF | TGTGCCAGCGATCGAACAGGGGACCATAATTCACCCCTCCACTTT
TRBJ2-7 | TRBV6-5 | - | TRBD1 | CASSTPGTGPYEQYF | TGTGCCAGCAGTACTCCCGGGACAGGACCCTACGAGCAGTACTTC
TRBJ1-5 | TRBV18 | - | TRBD1 | CASSPGTGDGGSNQPQHF | TGTGCCAGCTCACCAGGGACAGGGGATGGAGGGAGCAATCAGCCCCAGCATTTT
TRBJ2-1 | TRBV11-2 | - | TRBD2 | CASRTLAGRIYNEQFF | TGTGCCAGCAGAACCCTAGCGGGGCGGATCTACAATGAGCAGTTCTTC
TRBJ1-3 | TRBV7-9 | - | TRBD1 | CASSPRDSYSGNTIYF | TGTGCCAGCAGCCCGCGGGACAGTTACTCTGGAAACACCATATATTTT
TRBJ2-3 | TRBV10-3 | - | - | CAISVAGADTQYF | TGTGCCATCAGTGTCGCCGGAGCAGATACGCAGTATTTT
TRBJ1-2 | TRBV29-1 | - | - | CSVGGGYGYTF | TGCAGCGTTGGAGGGGGCTATGGCTACACCTTC
TRBJ2-7 | TRBV6-5 | - | - | CASSLPGGGDEQYF | TGTGCCAGCAGCCTGCCGGGGGGCGGAGACGAGCAGTACTTC
TRBJ1-2 | TRBV3-1/TRBV3-2 | - | TRBD1 | CASSLPGQNIYGYTF | TGTGCCAGCAGCCTCCCGGGACAGAATATCTATGGCTACACCTTC
TRBJ1-1 | TRBV6-5 | - | - | CASTRIRESTEAFF | TGTGCCAGCACTCGGATCAGGGAAAGCACTGAAGCTTTCTTT
TRBJ2-5 | TRBV3-1/TRBV3-2 | - | - | CASSLSREETQYF | TGTGCCAGCAGCCTCTCCCGAGAGGAGACCCAGTACTTC
TRBJ2-7 | TRBV18 | - | TRBD2 | CASSRRLAGEDSYEQYF | TGTGCCAGCTCCCGGAGACTAGCGGGGGAAGACTCCTACGAGCAGTACTTC
TRBJ1-2 | TRBV3-1/TRBV3-2 | - | TRBD1 | CASSQVAGGAVGYTF | TGTGCCAGCAGCCAAGTGGCAGGGGGCGCGGTAGGCTACACCTTC
TRBJ1-5 | TRBV6-5 | - | - | CASSSRTEDNQPQHF | TGTGCCAGCAGTTCCCGGACAGAGGACAATCAGCCCCAGCATTTT
TRBJ2-6 | TRBV3-1/TRBV3-2 | - | TRBD1 | CASSYPGTVSSGANVLTF | TGTGCCAGCAGCTACCCCGGGACAGTGAGCTCTGGGGCCAACGTCCTGACTTTC
TRBJ1-6 | TRBV10-3 | - | TRBD1 | CAISEGQQGNSPLHF | TGTGCCATCAGTGAAGGTCAACAGGGGAATTCACCCCTCCACTTT
TRBJ2-3 | TRBV5-4 | - | - | CASSHGGGATDTQYF | TGTGCCAGCAGCCACGGTGGAGGGGCCACAGATACGCAGTATTTT
TRBJ2-2 | TRBV5-4 | - | TRBD2 | CASRTSGANTGELFF | TGTGCCAGCAGGACTAGCGGGGCGAACACCGGGGAGCTGTTTTTT
TRBJ1-1 | TRBV19 | - | TRBD1 | CASSKRTGGNTEAFF | TGTGCCAGTAGTAAACGGACAGGAGGGAACACTGAAGCTTTCTTT
TRBJ1-4 | TRBV3-1/TRBV3-2 | once | TRBD1 | CASSPGQGNEKLFF | TGTGCCAGCAGTCCTGGACAGGGTAATGAAAAACTGTTTTTT
TRBJ2-5 | TRBV7-9 | - | - | CASSFRGYDQETQYF | TGTGCCAGCAGCTTTAGAGGGTATGACCAAGAGACCCAGTACTTC
TRBJ1-6 | TRBV27 | - | - | CASTLQSRGGYHSPLHF | TGTGCCAGCACCTTACAATCCAGGGGCGGGTATCATTCACCCCTCCACTTT
TRBJ1-2 | TRBV6-6 | once | TRBD1 | CASNTGGNGGYTF | TGTGCCAGCAACACAGGGGGGAATGGTGGCTACACCTTC
TRBJ2-5 | TRBV3-1/TRBV3-2 | - | - | CASSTDRAGETQYF | TGTGCCAGCAGCACCGACAGGGCGGGGGAGACCCAGTACTTC
TRBJ2-3 | TRBV6-1 | - | TRBD1 | CASSEAQGAPDTQYF | TGTGCCAGCAGTGAAGCACAGGGGGCCCCAGATACGCAGTATTTT
TRBJ2-2 | TRBV7-9 | - | TRBD2 | CASSFRRGTGELFF | TGTGCCAGCAGCTTTCGGCGGGGGACCGGGGAGCTGTTTTTT
TRBJ2-5 | TRBV3-1/TRBV3-2 | - | - | CASSQDPGGPETQYF | TGTGCCAGCAGCCAAGATCCGGGGGGCCCAGAGACCCAGTACTTC
TRBJ2-2 | TRBV5-1 | - | - | CASSPRGANTGELFF | TGCGCCAGCAGCCCCCGGGGGGCAAACACCGGGGAGCTGTTTTTT